Below are 19 T cell receptor beta chains sequenced from a single sample in a study of T cells in severe cutaneous drug reactions. Bulk and single-cell libraries used iRepertoire multiplex PCR with TCR subtype-specific primers. TCRdb reanalyzed the multiplex PCR reads, giving one entry per CDR3 protein sequence and no DNA. Seen in this sample are just over 20,000 distinct CDR3 sequences; the ten most common clones hold approximately 7.5%. The donors had carbamazepine-induced Stevens-Johnson syndrome or toxic epidermal necrolysis. Material for sequencing was PBMCs. Receptor source: a human donor with toxic epidermal necrolysis, a severe cutaneous drug reaction.

The J gene is TRBJ2-7, the V gene TRBV6-2 or TRBV6-3; there is no DNA to check the TCRdb D call of TRBD1. This CDR3 comprises 17 residues. The germline CDR1 and CDR2 sequences are MNHEY and SVGEGT. The CDR3 region is CASSYGYERTGILEQYF.

The chain is built from TRBV27 and TRBJ2-7; checking the TCRdb D call of TRBD2 is not possible without DNA. The CDR3 is made up of 15 amino acids. Germline V gene data show CDR1 as MNHEY and CDR2 as SMNVEV (reference sequence). This chain's CDR3 is CASRALGRAVDEQYF.

The CDR3: CASSQKRTSSYNEQFF. The genes are TRBV4-1 and TRBJ2-1; TCRdb designates TRBD2, a call that cannot be tested without DNA. CDR1 is MGHRA and CDR2 is YSYEKL in the germline V gene. CDR3 length equals 16 residues.

The chain uses TRBV7-2 and TRBJ2-1; TCRdb proposes TRBD2, but this gene call is untestable without DNA. CDR1 SGHTA and CDR2 FQGNSA come from the germline V gene. The CDR3 has 15 residues. The CDR3 reads CASSLAVGSGYEQFF.

The chain carries TRBV6-2 or TRBV6-3 and TRBJ2-5; TCRdb's D call of TRBD1 is untestable without DNA. Germline V gives CDR1 MNHEY, CDR2 SVGEGT. This CDR3 is 12 amino acids long. This chain's CDR3 is CASSYPQGTQYF.

The chain joins TRBV28 to TRBJ1-5; the D call from TCRdb, TRBD1, cannot be confirmed without DNA. Germline V lookup: CDR1 MDHEN, CDR2 SYDVKM. This CDR3 spans 15 amino acids. The CDR3 is CASSPDRGMAQPQHF. Combining the CDR3 with reference TRBV28 and TRBJ1-5 gives the whole variable domain DVKVTQSSRYLVKRTGEKVFLECVQDMDHENMFWYRQDPGLGLRLIYFSYDVKMKEKGDIPEGYSVSREKKERFSLILESASTNQTSMYLCASSPDRGMAQPQHFGDGTRLSIL.

This clonotype shows up as medium-sized by frequency. The rearrangement uses TRBV2 and TRBJ2-7; lacking DNA, the TRBD2 call made by TCRdb goes unchecked. Germline V gives CDR1 SNHLY, CDR2 FYNNEI. This CDR3 region has 13 residues. This chain's CDR3 is CASSELAGFEQYF.

The genes are TRBV12-5 and TRBJ2-5. CDR1 and CDR2 (germline): LGHNT, FRNRAP. The CDR3 is made up of 13 amino acids. CDR3 loop: CASAPERQETQYF.

The chain has TRBV7-9 and TRBJ2-7; TCRdb designates TRBD1, a call that cannot be tested without DNA. This CDR3 region has 16 residues. The germline CDR1 and CDR2 sequences are SEHNR and FQNEAQ (reference sequence). CDR3 sequence: CASSLEAGRGSYEQYF.

The chain is built from TRBV4-1 and TRBJ2-7; the D call of TRBD2 rests on TCRdb alone, since no DNA is present to check it. The CDR3 has 15 residues. The germline V gene encodes CDR1 MGHRA and CDR2 YSYEKL. This CDR3 is CASSQPTSGSYEQYF.

The chain couples TRBV11-2 to TRBJ2-5; TCRdb outputs TRBD1, but without DNA this stays unchecked. Germline values: CDR1 SGHAT, CDR2 FQNNGV. CDR3 length: 14 residues. The CDR3 sequence: CASSLDGAVGTQYF.

Considering frequency, this clonotype is medium-sized. The genes are TRBV7-6 and TRBJ2-3; without DNA, the TCRdb call of TRBD1 cannot be checked. This CDR3 has 15 amino acids. Per the germline V gene, CDR1 is SGHVS and CDR2 is FNYEAQ. CDR3 residues: CASSLGDRRADTQYF.

V is TRBV12-3 or TRBV12-4 and J is TRBJ1-1; the D call of TRBD1 rests on TCRdb alone, since no DNA is present to check it. The CDR3 sequence is 12 residues long. The chain's CDR3 is CASSQGNTEAFF.

The rearrangement joins TRBV19 to TRBJ2-1; TCRdb picks TRBD1, but there is no DNA to check that call. The CDR3 runs 15 residues. The germline CDR1 and CDR2 sequences are LNHDA and SQIVND (reference sequence). The CDR3: CASTRTGGVIYEQFF.

The rearrangement links TRBV3-1 to TRBJ1-2. CDR1 and CDR2 from the germline V gene are LGHDT and YNNKEL (reference sequence). The CDR3 loop spans 14 amino acids. The CDR3 here is CASSRAASNYGYTF.

V is TRBV7-9 and J is TRBJ2-3; TCRdb lists TRBD2, though no DNA is available to test this call. Germline values: CDR1 SEHNR, CDR2 FQNEAQ (reference sequence). The CDR3 is 16 amino acids. The CDR3 sequence: CASSPPGLAATDTQYF.

The CDR3 is CASSASGTGGSETQYF. The rearrangement uses TRBV9 and TRBJ2-5; absent DNA, TCRdb's TRBD1 call cannot be checked. The CDR3 is 16 amino acids. Germline values: CDR1 SGDLS, CDR2 YYNGEE. Drawing the rest from reference TRBV9 and TRBJ2-5, the complete variable domain is DSGVTQTPKHLITATGQRVTLRCSPRSGDLSVYWYQQSLDQGLQFLIQYYNGEERAKGNILERFSAQQFPDLHSELNLSSLELGDSALYFCASSASGTGGSETQYFGPGTRLLVL.

The chain couples TRBV29-1 to TRBJ2-7; without DNA, the TCRdb call of TRBD1 cannot be checked. CDR3 length: 12 residues. Germline V gives CDR1 SQVTM, CDR2 ANQGSEA. This chain's CDR3 is CSVGLRANEQYF.

Judged by frequency, this clonotype is medium-sized. The chain recombines TRBV7-6 with TRBJ2-7; TCRdb designates TRBD1, a call that cannot be tested without DNA. The germline gives CDR1 SGHVS, CDR2 FNYEAQ. The CDR3 is 15 residues long. CDR3 residues: CASSLGGGGLYEQYF.